This is a list of T cell receptor beta chains from one sample in a study of blood T cells in healthy people across ages. Via MiXCR, TCRdb re-called the 5' RACE reads, giving one row per CDR3 protein. The repertoire holds roughly 2 million distinct CDR3 sequences, with about 50% as singletons. The sequencing sample was made of blood. The source of these receptors is a middle-aged woman in good health. Both conserved end residues are part of each CDR3. A D gene is named only where the DNA matches it firmly. Rows may omit the clone size; those that give it use once, few, many or a size class.

V gene: TRBV20-1
D gene: TRBD2
J gene: TRBJ2-1
clone size: .
CDR3 protein: CSAREGLRTSGEVFF
CDR3 DNA: TGCAGTGCTAGGGAGGGTCTTCGGACTAGCGGGGAGGTGTTCTTC

V gene: TRBV5-1
D gene: .
J gene: TRBJ2-3
clone size: .
CDR3 protein: CASRWTTLTTDTQYF
CDR3 DNA: TGCGCCAGCAGGTGGACAACTCTTACCACGGATACGCAGTATTTT

V gene: TRBV4-1
D gene: .
J gene: TRBJ2-5
clone size: few
CDR3 protein: CASSRDIGGETQYF
CDR3 DNA: TGCGCCAGCAGCCGGGATATAGGGGGAGAGACCCAGTACTTC

V gene: TRBV5-5
D gene: .
J gene: TRBJ2-1
clone size: .
CDR3 protein: CASSLERQVASYNEQFF
CDR3 DNA: TGTGCCAGCAGCTTGGAACGACAGGTGGCCTCCTACAATGAGCAGTTCTTC

V gene: TRBV6-2/TRBV6-3
D gene: .
J gene: TRBJ2-7
clone size: .
CDR3 protein: CASSYYPAENRYEQYF
CDR3 DNA: TGTGCCAGCAGTTACTACCCAGCGGAGAATCGCTACGAGCAGTACTTC

V gene: TRBV12-3/TRBV12-4
D gene: .
J gene: TRBJ2-3
clone size: .
CDR3 protein: CASSFGPGTQYF
CDR3 DNA: TGTGCCAGCAGTTTCGGCCCGGGTACGCAGTATTTT

V gene: TRBV20-1
D gene: TRBD1
J gene: TRBJ1-5
clone size: .
CDR3 protein: CSAGDRGLYQPQHF
CDR3 DNA: TGCAGTGCAGGAGACAGGGGGTTGTATCAGCCCCAGCATTTT

V gene: TRBV7-2
D gene: TRBD2
J gene: TRBJ2-3
clone size: few
CDR3 protein: CASSFQRGTQYF
CDR3 DNA: TGTGCCAGCAGCTTCCAGCGGGGCACGCAGTATTTT

V gene: TRBV28
D gene: .
J gene: TRBJ2-5
clone size: .
CDR3 protein: CASRTRGGGLGETQYF
CDR3 DNA: TGTGCCAGCAGGACAAGGGGAGGGGGCCTGGGAGAGACCCAGTACTTC

V gene: TRBV4-3
D gene: .
J gene: TRBJ2-5
clone size: .
CDR3 protein: CASSQDRRAMMAQYF
CDR3 DNA: TGCGCCAGCAGCCAAGATAGGAGGGCTATGATGGCCCAGTACTTC

V gene: TRBV11-1
D gene: TRBD2
J gene: TRBJ2-1
clone size: .
CDR3 protein: CASRFSGGASSNEQFF
CDR3 DNA: TGTGCCAGCAGATTTAGCGGGGGGGCGTCGTCCAATGAGCAGTTCTTC

V gene: TRBV20-1
D gene: .
J gene: TRBJ2-6
clone size: once
CDR3 protein: CSATLRVPRANVLTF
CDR3 DNA: TGCAGTGCTACCCTCCGGGTCCCCAGGGCCAACGTCCTGACTTTC

V gene: TRBV28
D gene: .
J gene: TRBJ2-7
clone size: .
CDR3 protein: CASSQSSWSYEQYF
CDR3 DNA: TGTGCCAGCAGTCAAAGTAGCTGGTCCTACGAGCAGTACTTC

V gene: TRBV10-3
D gene: .
J gene: TRBJ2-3
clone size: .
CDR3 protein: CAIRRDNHLTDTQYF
CDR3 DNA: TGTGCCATCAGGCGGGACAACCACCTCACGGATACGCAGTATTTT

V gene: TRBV12-3/TRBV12-4
D gene: TRBD1
J gene: TRBJ1-4
clone size: .
CDR3 protein: CASNRQGTPNEKLFF
CDR3 DNA: TGTGCCAGCAACAGACAGGGTACACCTAATGAAAAACTGTTTTTT

V gene: TRBV20-1
D gene: .
J gene: TRBJ2-7
clone size: .
CDR3 protein: CSARTAGRYEQYF
CDR3 DNA: TGCAGTGCTAGGACAGCAGGTCGCTACGAGCAGTACTTC

V gene: TRBV29-1
D gene: .
J gene: TRBJ1-2
clone size: .
CDR3 protein: CSVPGLIYGYTF
CDR3 DNA: TGCAGCGTACCAGGGTTAATCTATGGCTACACCTTC

V gene: TRBV4-3
D gene: .
J gene: TRBJ2-7
clone size: .
CDR3 protein: CASSQSTPYSYEQYF
CDR3 DNA: TGCGCCAGCAGCCAATCGACGCCGTATTCCTACGAGCAGTACTTC

V gene: TRBV29-1
D gene: .
J gene: TRBJ2-5
clone size: few
CDR3 protein: CSAEGNQETQYF
CDR3 DNA: TGCAGCGCCGAGGGGAACCAAGAGACCCAGTACTTC

V gene: TRBV24-1
D gene: .
J gene: TRBJ2-3
clone size: .
CDR3 protein: CATSDRGGYDTDTQYF
CDR3 DNA: TGTGCCACCAGTGATCGAGGGGGATATGATACAGATACGCAGTATTTT

V gene: TRBV4-1
D gene: TRBD1
J gene: TRBJ2-4
clone size: .
CDR3 protein: CASSQESTGGISLAKNIQYF
CDR3 DNA: TGCGCCAGCAGCCAAGAGTCGACAGGGGGGATATCTCTAGCCAAAAACATTCAGTACTTC

V gene: TRBV28
D gene: .
J gene: TRBJ2-7
clone size: .
CDR3 protein: CASSLVLTGEQYF
CDR3 DNA: TGTGCCAGCAGTTTAGTCCTAACGGGGGAGCAGTACTTC

V gene: TRBV9
D gene: TRBD2
J gene: TRBJ2-1
clone size: .
CDR3 protein: CASSVGGGPVYNEQFF
CDR3 DNA: TGTGCCAGCAGCGTAGGCGGGGGGCCGGTATACAATGAGCAGTTCTTC

V gene: TRBV11-2
D gene: TRBD1
J gene: TRBJ2-3
clone size: .
CDR3 protein: CASSSQDRSLTDTQYF
CDR3 DNA: TGTGCCAGCAGCTCACAGGACAGGAGCCTCACAGATACGCAGTATTTT

V gene: TRBV24-1
D gene: .
J gene: TRBJ2-5
clone size: .
CDR3 protein: CATSDSGSPQETQYF
CDR3 DNA: TGTGCCACCAGTGATTCAGGGAGCCCACAAGAGACCCAGTACTTC

V gene: TRBV12-3/TRBV12-4
D gene: .
J gene: TRBJ2-1
clone size: .
CDR3 protein: CASRGASGNPAGRETYNEQFF
CDR3 DNA: TGTGCCAGCAGGGGAGCTAGTGGGAACCCGGCCGGACGTGAAACCTACAATGAGCAGTTCTTC

V gene: TRBV27
D gene: TRBD1
J gene: TRBJ2-5
clone size: .
CDR3 protein: CASRSGTGPETQYF
CDR3 DNA: TGTGCCAGCAGAAGTGGGACAGGGCCAGAGACCCAGTACTTC

V gene: TRBV20-1
D gene: TRBD1
J gene: TRBJ1-5
clone size: .
CDR3 protein: CSARSPGQGSVIKNQPQHF
CDR3 DNA: TGCAGTGCTAGGTCCCCGGGACAGGGTTCTGTCATTAAGAATCAGCCCCAGCATTTT

V gene: TRBV20-1
D gene: .
J gene: TRBJ2-7
clone size: .
CDR3 protein: CSACQGGAYERYF
CDR3 DNA: TGCAGTGCATGCCAAGGGGGGGCCTACGAGCGGTACTTC

V gene: TRBV27
D gene: .
J gene: TRBJ2-1
clone size: .
CDR3 protein: CASSLLAGTLADEQFF
CDR3 DNA: TGTGCCAGCAGTTTATTGGCGGGGACCCTCGCGGATGAGCAGTTCTTC

V gene: TRBV12-3/TRBV12-4
D gene: .
J gene: TRBJ2-1
clone size: .
CDR3 protein: CARSLGNSQFF
CDR3 DNA: TGTGCCAGGAGTTTAGGAAATTCGCAGTTCTTC

V gene: TRBV6-5
D gene: .
J gene: TRBJ2-7
clone size: .
CDR3 protein: CASSDPRQAYEQYF
CDR3 DNA: TGTGCCAGCAGTGACCCTCGCCAGGCCTACGAGCAGTACTTC

V gene: TRBV2
D gene: .
J gene: TRBJ2-5
clone size: .
CDR3 protein: CASGKDSKETQYF
CDR3 DNA: TGTGCCAGCGGGAAGGACAGCAAAGAGACCCAGTACTTC

V gene: TRBV20-1
D gene: TRBD2
J gene: TRBJ2-1
clone size: .
CDR3 protein: CSASIVSGGAGEQFF
CDR3 DNA: TGCAGTGCTAGTATAGTTAGCGGGGGGGCGGGGGAGCAGTTCTTC

V gene: TRBV20-1
D gene: .
J gene: TRBJ1-2
clone size: .
CDR3 protein: CSASDGSYGYTF
CDR3 DNA: TGCAGTGCCTCCGACGGATCCTATGGCTACACCTTC

V gene: TRBV4-1
D gene: TRBD2
J gene: TRBJ2-1
clone size: .
CDR3 protein: CACSQVGVAGGSSYNEQFF
CDR3 DNA: TGCGCCTGCAGCCAAGTAGGAGTGGCGGGGGGGAGCTCCTACAATGAGCAGTTCTTC

V gene: TRBV10-3
D gene: .
J gene: TRBJ2-1
clone size: .
CDR3 protein: CAISDPTTGRVEQFF
CDR3 DNA: TGTGCCATCAGTGACCCCACGACAGGACGGGTAGAGCAGTTCTTC

V gene: TRBV9
D gene: TRBD2
J gene: TRBJ2-1
clone size: .
CDR3 protein: CASSAGLGLAGGQEDEQFF
CDR3 DNA: TGTGCCAGCAGCGCCGGGTTAGGATTAGCGGGGGGCCAGGAGGATGAGCAGTTCTTC

V gene: TRBV6-1
D gene: TRBD1
J gene: TRBJ1-2
clone size: few
CDR3 protein: CASSGTGADGYTF
CDR3 DNA: TGTGCCAGCAGTGGGACAGGGGCTGATGGCTACACCTTC

V gene: TRBV3-1
D gene: .
J gene: TRBJ2-5
clone size: few
CDR3 protein: CASSQDRRSTEETQYF
CDR3 DNA: TGTGCCAGCAGCCAAGATCGTCGGTCGACAGAGGAGACCCAGTACTTC

V gene: TRBV7-2
D gene: .
J gene: TRBJ2-1
clone size: .
CDR3 protein: CASSFLTSLSSYNEQFF
CDR3 DNA: TGTGCCAGCAGCTTCCTAACTAGCTTGAGCTCCTACAATGAGCAGTTCTTC

V gene: TRBV14
D gene: .
J gene: TRBJ2-7
clone size: .
CDR3 protein: CASSQGDPYNEQYF
CDR3 DNA: TGTGCCAGCAGCCAAGGGGACCCCTACAATGAGCAGTACTTC